This section outlines one T cell receptor beta chain sequence together with its context. The germline CDR1 and CDR2 sequences are WSHSY and SAAADI. This CDR3 is built from 17 residues. V lost 2 bases, J lost 6 bases, and 10 bases stayed unmatched. Only in-frame clones appear in the TCRdb table, and some are missing; sequencing was by immunoSEQ multiplex PCR. The table shows some 720,000 clones, with approximately 87% occurring only once. This sample was included in a study of shared T cell receptors in the human thymus. A further study also used this sample, focusing on human thymus T cells.

The receptor was isolated from a boy less than two years old with a congenital heart defect. The rearrangement links TRBV10-2 to TRBJ2-2; 9 bases map to TRBD2. The source material was thymocytes. The DNA of the CDR3 is TGCGCCAGCAGTGAGACGGGCGGGAGGGGGGGCGCCGGGGAGCTGTTTTTT. It codes for CASSETGGRGGAGELFF.